A selection of T cell receptor beta chains follows, all from one sample in a study of cytomegalovirus exposure and HLA in healthy donors. Profiling relied on immunoSEQ multiplex PCR, and the TCRdb table lists in-frame clones only, not all of them. The data show around 190,000 clones, around nine tenths seen once. Material for sequencing was PBMCs. All receptors derive from a young woman in good health and CMV-seronegative. CDR3s include the opening cysteine and the closing phenylalanine or tryptophan. D genes are given only for firm matches. Size is omitted from some rows. Given values are once, few, many or a class for expanded clones.

size	V	J	D	CDR3	DNA
NA	TRBV7-2	TRBJ2-1	TRBD2	CASSLKAGIYNEQFF	TGTGCCAGCAGCTTGAAAGCGGGGATATACAATGAGCAGTTCTTC
NA	TRBV7-9	TRBJ1-1	NA	CSSSSQMNTEAFF	TGTTCCAGCAGCTCACAGATGAACACTGAAGCTTTCTTT
NA	TRBV9	TRBJ2-1	TRBD2	CASSEDSAGGRYNEQFF	TGTGCCAGCAGCGAGGACTCGGCGGGGGGCCGCTACAATGAGCAGTTCTTC
NA	TRBV19	TRBJ1-1	NA	CASNPLGGQTEAFF	TGTGCCAGTAATCCTCTCGGGGGGCAAACTGAAGCTTTCTTT
NA	TRBV2	TRBJ1-2	NA	CASLGARGYGYTF	TGTGCCAGCCTTGGGGCCAGGGGCTATGGCTACACCTTC
NA	TRBV11-3	TRBJ1-1	NA	CASSLDRGTEAFF	TGTGCCAGCAGCTTAGATCGGGGCACTGAAGCTTTCTTT
NA	TRBV15	TRBJ1-1	TRBD1	CATSGQGGDTEAFF	TGTGCCACCAGCGGACAGGGAGGGGACACTGAAGCTTTCTTT
NA	TRBV10-3	TRBJ2-2	TRBD2	CAISAGRTSGVSPGELFF	TGTGCCATCAGTGCGGGACGGACTAGCGGGGTGTCCCCCGGGGAGCTGTTTTTT
few	TRBV27	TRBJ2-4	TRBD1	CASSGRTGFVKNIQYF	TGTGCCAGCAGTGGTCGGACAGGGTTCGTCAAAAACATTCAGTACTTC
NA	TRBV5-3	TRBJ2-1	TRBD2	CARSLVLASSSYNEQFF	TGTGCCAGAAGCCTGGTACTAGCGTCGAGCTCCTACAATGAGCAGTTCTTC
NA	TRBV6-5	TRBJ2-7	TRBD1	CASTLGQGPYEQYF	TGTGCCAGCACCCTGGGACAGGGACCCTACGAGCAGTACTTC
NA	TRBV6-5	TRBJ2-2	TRBD1	CASSYYRTGGAGELFF	TGTGCCAGCAGTTACTATAGGACAGGGGGGGCCGGGGAGCTGTTTTTT
NA	TRBV6-6	TRBJ2-3	TRBD2	CASRGGTDTQYF	TGTGCCAGCCGCGGGGGAACAGATACGCAGTATTTT
NA	TRBV5-4	TRBJ2-1	TRBD2	CASSWRGGLAGYSYNEQFF	TGTGCCAGCAGCTGGAGGGGAGGACTAGCGGGGTACTCCTACAATGAGCAGTTCTTC
NA	TRBV4-2	TRBJ2-5	TRBD2	CASSQVSGRGEETQYF	TGTGCCAGCAGCCAAGTAAGCGGGCGGGGGGAAGAGACCCAGTACTTC
NA	TRBV6-1	TRBJ2-1	NA	CASSSPGHRDEQFF	TGTGCCAGCAGTTCACCGGGTCATAGAGATGAGCAGTTCTTC
few	TRBV4-3	TRBJ2-5	NA	CASSQEIGGAETQYF	TGCGCCAGCAGCCAGGAAATAGGGGGAGCTGAGACCCAGTACTTC
NA	TRBV6-1	TRBJ1-2	NA	CASFSQGTAYGYTF	TGTGCCAGCTTTTCTCAGGGTACCGCCTATGGCTACACCTTC
NA	TRBV4-1	TRBJ1-4	NA	CASSQDAGVEKLFF	TGCGCCAGCAGCCAAGACGCGGGGGTTGAAAAACTGTTTTTT
NA	TRBV6-1	TRBJ2-7	TRBD2	CASLREWNEQYF	TGTGCCAGTCTGCGGGAGTGGAACGAGCAGTACTTC
NA	TRBV19	TRBJ2-7	TRBD2	CASSMGLAGGVFKQYF	TGTGCCAGTAGTATGGGACTAGCGGGAGGAGTTTTCAAGCAGTACTTC
NA	TRBV27	TRBJ1-2	NA	CASGPSYGYTF	TGTGCCAGCGGTCCGAGCTATGGCTACACCTTC
NA	TRBV7-2	TRBJ2-2	TRBD2	CASSSGLAGRAGELFF	TGTGCCAGCAGCTCCGGACTAGCGGGACGCGCCGGGGAGCTGTTTTTT
NA	TRBV27	TRBJ1-5	NA	CASSLLRGQPQHF	TGTGCCAGCAGTCTATTACGGGGGCAGCCCCAGCATTTT
few	TRBV6-5	TRBJ2-7	NA	CASSYRRDYEQYF	TGTGCCAGCAGTTACCGTAGAGACTACGAGCAGTACTTC
once	TRBV28	TRBJ2-7	NA	CASITGQKTYEQYF	TGTGCCAGCATCACAGGGCAAAAAACCTACGAGCAGTACTTC
NA	TRBV6-5	TRBJ2-1	TRBD2	CASSYSTGTSKNEQFF	TGTGCCAGCAGTTACTCGACTGGGACTAGTAAGAATGAGCAGTTCTTC
NA	TRBV5-5	TRBJ2-7	NA	CASSGDSMIYEQYF	TGTGCCAGCAGCGGGGACTCGATGATTTACGAGCAGTACTTC
NA	TRBV7-9	TRBJ2-1	NA	CASSLALASNEQFF	TGTGCCAGCAGCTTAGCTCTGGCCAGCAATGAGCAGTTCTTC
NA	TRBV7-9	TRBJ2-1	TRBD2	CASSLEGSGGPYNEQFF	TGTGCCAGCAGCTTAGAGGGTAGCGGGGGGCCCTACAATGAGCAGTTCTTC
few	TRBV28	TRBJ2-1	TRBD2	CASFGLAGGSYNEQFF	TGTGCCAGCTTCGGGCTAGCGGGGGGGAGTTACAATGAGCAGTTCTTC
NA	TRBV4-1	TRBJ2-3	NA	CASSQVSVPPSTDTQYF	TGCGCCAGCAGCCAAGTCTCGGTTCCACCAAGCACAGATACGCAGTATTTT
NA	TRBV25-1	TRBJ2-3	TRBD1	CASSPDRGLGTDTQYF	TGTGCCAGCTCCCCGGACAGGGGCCTTGGCACAGATACGCAGTATTTT
NA	TRBV27	TRBJ2-7	TRBD1	CASSLRTGYEQYF	TGTGCCAGCAGCCTTCGGACAGGGTACGAGCAGTACTTC
NA	TRBV6-5	TRBJ1-4	NA	CASGSATNEKLFF	TGTGCCAGCGGTTCTGCAACTAATGAAAAACTGTTTTTT
NA	TRBV25-1	TRBJ1-2	NA	CASSDGGYGYTF	TGTGCCAGCAGTGACGGGGGTTATGGCTACACCTTC
NA	TRBV28	TRBJ1-2	TRBD1	CASGTVSGYTF	TGTGCCAGCGGGACAGTTAGTGGCTACACCTTC
NA	TRBV6-1	TRBJ1-2	TRBD1	CASSEPGTGGGGNYGYTF	TGTGCCAGCAGTGAACCCGGGACAGGGGGCGGCGGTAACTATGGCTACACCTTC
NA	TRBV7-6	TRBJ2-7	TRBD1	CASSLGFGQGAYEQYF	TGTGCCAGCAGCTTAGGGTTCGGACAGGGGGCCTACGAGCAGTACTTC
NA	TRBV19	TRBJ2-1	TRBD2	CASSIGTSVYNEQFF	TGTGCCAGTAGTATCGGGACTAGCGTCTACAATGAGCAGTTCTTC
NA	TRBV7-2	TRBJ2-7	TRBD2	CASSRHLAGGLSYEQYF	TGTGCCAGCAGCCGACACCTAGCGGGGGGCCTATCCTACGAGCAGTACTTC
NA	TRBV29-1	TRBJ1-1	TRBD1	CSVEETGVNTEAFF	TGCAGCGTTGAAGAGACAGGGGTGAACACTGAAGCTTTCTTT
NA	TRBV12-5	TRBJ2-1	TRBD2	CASAHSGTSGGGNEQFF	TGTGCTAGTGCCCATAGCGGGACTAGCGGGGGAGGAAATGAGCAGTTCTTC
NA	TRBV2	TRBJ2-7	NA	CASSEDDYPLYEQYF	TGTGCCAGCAGTGAAGACGACTACCCCCTCTACGAGCAGTACTTC
NA	TRBV28	TRBJ1-5	NA	CASSLPGVGQPQHF	TGTGCCAGCAGTTTGCCAGGGGTCGGTCAGCCCCAGCATTTT
NA	TRBV9	TRBJ1-1	NA	CASSVYGQGEAFF	TGTGCCAGCAGCGTATACGGCCAGGGTGAAGCTTTCTTT
NA	TRBV9	TRBJ2-1	TRBD2	CASSAGLAGGHYNEQFF	TGTGCCAGCAGCGCGGGACTAGCGGGGGGCCACTACAATGAGCAGTTCTTC
NA	TRBV7-9	TRBJ2-6	TRBD1	CASSLEGQGQKGGANVLTF	TGTGCCAGCAGCTTAGAGGGACAGGGACAAAAGGGTGGGGCCAACGTCCTGACTTTC
NA	TRBV9	TRBJ2-1	NA	CASSDPTSGTEQFF	TGTGCCAGCAGCGACCCAACCAGCGGCACTGAGCAGTTCTTC
NA	TRBV7-2	TRBJ1-3	NA	CASSLGVTGNTIYF	TGTGCCAGCAGTCTAGGAGTCACTGGAAACACCATATATTTT
NA	TRBV6-4	TRBJ1-2	NA	CASSGYTEGNFGYTF	TGTGCCAGCAGTGGGTACACAGAGGGCAATTTCGGCTACACCTTC
NA	TRBV5-5	TRBJ1-5	NA	CASSEQGYQPQHF	TGTGCCAGCAGCGAACAGGGCTATCAGCCCCAGCATTTT
once	TRBV9	TRBJ1-1	NA	CASSPGDPRGNTEAFF	TGTGCCAGCAGCCCGGGGGATCCGAGGGGGAACACTGAAGCTTTCTTT